The rows below give T cell receptor beta chains drawn from one sample of a study of PD-1 blockade in classical Hodgkin lymphoma. Sequenced by immunoSEQ multiplex PCR; TCRdb stores in-frame clones only, minus some. The data show almost 95,000 clones, approximately 86% seen once. Material: peripheral blood mononuclear cells (PBMCs), obtained before the fourth cycle of nivolumab. The origin of the receptors is a human donor with classical Hodgkin lymphoma. The CDR3 runs from the conserved cysteine through the conserved F or W. D genes are given only for firm matches. Rows give clone size only sometimes, using once, few, many, or a class for an expanded clone.

v_call	j_call	d_call	clone_size	cdr3_aa
TRBV30	TRBJ1-5	-	-	CAWSVGVEQPQHF
TRBV6-5	TRBJ2-6	-	-	CASSYVVYGANVLTF
TRBV5-4	TRBJ1-1	-	-	CASSWGLGSYTEAFF
TRBV5-3	TRBJ2-5	TRBD2	-	CARSLVRVGGRAGETQYF
TRBV5-1	TRBJ1-4	-	-	CASSLSGVGEKLFF
TRBV9	TRBJ2-3	TRBD2	once	CASSVVGLAGGRDTQYF
TRBV29-1	TRBJ2-1	-	-	CSTTSSGSSYNEQFF
TRBV5-1	TRBJ1-1	-	-	CASSFSGGTEAFF
TRBV5-4	TRBJ2-7	-	-	CASSSGYTQGNEQYF
TRBV30	TRBJ1-5	TRBD1	-	CAWNPPDRGKAQPQHF
TRBV10-3	TRBJ2-7	TRBD2	-	CATTGGVDEQYF
TRBV9	TRBJ2-7	TRBD2	-	CASSSQIAGGNEQYF
TRBV6-4	TRBJ1-2	TRBD1	-	CASRQRDRGGGYTF
TRBV19	TRBJ1-1	-	-	CASKARQNTEAFF
TRBV6-8	TRBJ1-5	TRBD1	-	CASPQGGGGSWPQHF
TRBV19	TRBJ2-1	TRBD2	-	CASSIERLAGEQFF
TRBV5-1	TRBJ2-3	TRBD2	few	CASSPVAGGGTDTQYF
TRBV28	TRBJ2-4	TRBD1	-	CASSLWGGQGSAKNIQYF
TRBV6-6	TRBJ2-2	TRBD2	-	CASRAGVGTGELFF
TRBV5-6	TRBJ2-7	TRBD2	-	CASSQDGTSRAYEQYF
TRBV7-9	TRBJ1-2	-	-	CASSSTQQDNYGYTF
TRBV7-8	TRBJ1-5	-	-	CASSLAGGVRDQPQHF
TRBV5-1	TRBJ1-1	-	-	CASSAAGNLHTEAFF
TRBV19	TRBJ2-4	-	once	CASTSRQATGNIQYF
TRBV4-1	TRBJ2-7	-	-	CASSQVPDPAYEQYF
TRBV4-3	TRBJ2-7	-	-	CASSLTSGFYEQYF
TRBV6-5	TRBJ2-5	-	-	CASSYSVLAQETQYF
TRBV13	TRBJ2-3	-	once	CASSPSSSTQYF
TRBV4-2	TRBJ1-1	TRBD1	-	CASSRPGQGLMNTEAFF
TRBV5-8	TRBJ2-7	-	-	CASSRTYEQYF
TRBV5-1	TRBJ1-1	-	-	CASSSMDVHTEAFF
TRBV11-2	TRBJ1-4	TRBD1	-	CASSFGTGLDEKLFF
TRBV7-9	TRBJ1-3	-	few	CASSFQSSGNTIYF
TRBV11-2	TRBJ2-3	-	-	CASSFGTGGADTQYF
TRBV7-6	TRBJ2-1	-	-	CASSLGNEQFF
TRBV2	TRBJ2-7	TRBD1	-	CASSGGTVDHPIRF
TRBV6-1	TRBJ1-5	-	few	CASSEALYQPQHF
TRBV30	TRBJ2-1	TRBD2	-	CAWSGTSGNSYNEQFF
TRBV5-1	TRBJ2-1	-	-	CASSPDSWGNEQFF